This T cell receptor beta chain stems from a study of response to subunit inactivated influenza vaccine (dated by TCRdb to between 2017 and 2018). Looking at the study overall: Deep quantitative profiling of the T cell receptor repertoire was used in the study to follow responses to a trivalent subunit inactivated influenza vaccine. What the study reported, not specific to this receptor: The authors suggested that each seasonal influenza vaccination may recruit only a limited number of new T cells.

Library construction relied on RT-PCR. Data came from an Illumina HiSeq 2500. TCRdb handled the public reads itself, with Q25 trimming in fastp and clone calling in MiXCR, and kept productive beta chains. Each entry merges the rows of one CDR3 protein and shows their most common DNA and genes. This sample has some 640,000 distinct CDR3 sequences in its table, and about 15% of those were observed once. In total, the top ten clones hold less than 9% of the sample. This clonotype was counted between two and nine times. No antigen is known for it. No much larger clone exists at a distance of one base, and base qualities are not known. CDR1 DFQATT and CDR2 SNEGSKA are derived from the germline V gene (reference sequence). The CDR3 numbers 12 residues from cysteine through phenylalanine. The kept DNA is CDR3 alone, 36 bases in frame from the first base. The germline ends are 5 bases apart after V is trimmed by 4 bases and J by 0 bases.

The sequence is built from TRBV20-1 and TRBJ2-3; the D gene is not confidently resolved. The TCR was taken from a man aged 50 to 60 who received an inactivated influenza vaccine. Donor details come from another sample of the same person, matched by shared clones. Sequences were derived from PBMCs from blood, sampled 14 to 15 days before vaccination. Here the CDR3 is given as CSAKRSTDTQYF. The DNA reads TGCAGTGCTAAACGTAGCACAGATACGCAGTATTTT.